One T cell receptor (beta chain) is described in this entry. The sample comes from a study of blood T cells in healthy people across ages. The CDR3 has 16 residues. Per germline, CDR1 MNHEY and CDR2 SVGEGT. The trim removed 1 base at V and 1 base at J, leaving 2 bases unmatched. It was with a sample-barcoded 5' primer and a J-beta primer mix that a second PCR of about 6 to 12 cycles was run. TCRdb passed the 5' RACE reads through MiXCR, listing each CDR3 protein once. Counted here are over 950,000 distinct CDR3 sequences, roughly two fifths occurring once; the ten biggest clones make up around 12%. This chain connects TRBV6-2 or TRBV6-3 to TRBJ2-1; 9 positions agree with TRBD2. Sequences were obtained from blood. This clonotype was obtained from a man aged 18 to 29 in good health. The CDR3: CASSYLAGVSYNEQFF. As DNA, the CDR3 is TGTGCCAGCAGTTACTTAGCGGGGGTTTCCTACAATGAGCAGTTCTTC.